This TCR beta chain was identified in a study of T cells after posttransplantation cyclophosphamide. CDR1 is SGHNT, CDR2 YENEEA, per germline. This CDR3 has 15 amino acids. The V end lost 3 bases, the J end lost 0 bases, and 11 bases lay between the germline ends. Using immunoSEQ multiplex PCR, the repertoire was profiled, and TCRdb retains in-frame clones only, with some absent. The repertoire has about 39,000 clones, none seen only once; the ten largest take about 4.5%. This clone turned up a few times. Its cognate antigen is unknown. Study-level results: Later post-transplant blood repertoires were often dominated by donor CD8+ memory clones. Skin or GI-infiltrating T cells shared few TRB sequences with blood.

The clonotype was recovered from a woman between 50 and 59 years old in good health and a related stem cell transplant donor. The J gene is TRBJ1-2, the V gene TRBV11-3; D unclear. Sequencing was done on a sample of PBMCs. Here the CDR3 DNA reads TGTGCCAGCAGCTTGACATGGTCAACTAACTATGGCTACACCTTC. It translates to CASSLTWSTNYGYTF.